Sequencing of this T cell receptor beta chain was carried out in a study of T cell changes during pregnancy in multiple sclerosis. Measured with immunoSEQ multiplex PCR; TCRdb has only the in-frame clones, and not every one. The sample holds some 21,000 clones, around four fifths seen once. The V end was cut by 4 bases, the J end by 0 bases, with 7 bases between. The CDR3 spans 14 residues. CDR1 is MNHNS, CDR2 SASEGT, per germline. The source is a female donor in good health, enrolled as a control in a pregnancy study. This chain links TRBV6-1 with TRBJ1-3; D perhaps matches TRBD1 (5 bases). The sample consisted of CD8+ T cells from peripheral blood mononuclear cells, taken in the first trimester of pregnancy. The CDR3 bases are TGTGCCAGCAGTGTCGGGGGCTCTGGAAACACCATATATTTT. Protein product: CASSVGGSGNTIYF.